Here is one T cell receptor beta chain with its context. This entry comes from a study of blood T cell repertoires in COVID-19. The method was immunoSEQ multiplex PCR; TCRdb's version includes in-frame clones alone and lacks a portion of them. The repertoire consists of 400,000 or so clones, with 75% to 90% occurring once and the leading ten covering roughly 1.5%. The junction had 7 bases not matched to a gene; V was cut back by 1 base and J by 2 bases. This CDR3 comprises 16 residues. Germline loops: CDR1 MNHEY, CDR2 SVGEGT. Source material: peripheral blood. The V and J genes are TRBV6-2 or TRBV6-3 and TRBJ1-2, with TRBD1 matching over 7 bases. The clonotype originates from a woman aged 40 to 49 with COVID-19, enrolled during active disease. As DNA, the CDR3 is TGTGCCAGCAGTTACTTCGGACAGGATGAGAACTATGGCTACACCTTC. Its protein is CASSYFGQDENYGYTF.